This note documents a single T cell receptor beta chain sequence. This clonotype showed up just a few times. No antigen is known for it. Sequence at one end of the junction differs from germline and may be a read error. The sample originates from a study of T cells after yellow fever vaccination (dated by TCRdb to about 2019). For the wider study: The SMART-Seq v4 Ultra Low Input RNA kit was used to prepare libraries from fractions with low cell numbers. To follow T-cell clones before and after primary and booster YFV17D yellow fever vaccination, bulk TCR alpha and beta repertoires were sequenced over time. Blood was collected at multiple timepoints before and after primary and secondary immunization, and bulk PBMC replicates and cell subsets were isolated. Two healthy male donors, one aged 18 to 30 and one aged 30 to 40 years, were included in the cohort.

Explained via the paper, the treatment or condition label denotes: live attenuated yellow fever vaccine strain. Two biological replicates of bulk PBMCs were collected at each blood-draw timepoint. PBMCs were isolated from peripheral blood using a standard Ficoll-Paque protocol. TriZol was used to extract RNA from bulk PBMCs, from CD4 and CD8 fractions, and from dextramer-positive and dextramer-negative fractions. Including the terminal cysteine and phenylalanine, the CDR3 comprises 12 residues. CDR3 DNA only is kept here, 36 bases in frame from base 1. Study-wide conclusions, independent of this receptor: Because the study included only a couple of donors, the extent to which the findings can be generalized is limited. A small fraction of clonotypes appeared in both the CD4 and CD8 compartments, likely as a result of convergent recombination. Computational filtering was required because FACS-sorted repertoires could contain abundant contaminating clonotypes from the bulk population. Compared with the primary T-cell response, the secondary T-cell response was faster but weaker, reaching its peak on day 5 rather than on day 15. After the booster, most clones that had expanded after primary vaccination were detected again (roughly 96% of CD4 and around 88% of CD8), suggesting broad maintenance of memory.

Synthesis of TCR cDNA relied on 5'RACE template switching, a step that introduced a universal primer site along with unique molecular identifiers. Priming for cDNA synthesis came from both the TCR alpha and TCR beta constant segments. Libraries were amplified in two PCR steps, with sample barcodes and sequencing adapters added in the second step. Sequencing of libraries was done on Illumina HiSeq 2500 (2x100 bp) or NovaSeq (2x150 bp). Processing in the source paper ran as follows. Demultiplexing of reads and collapsing into UMI consensus sequences were performed with MIGEC, and V(D)J alignment was carried out with MiXCR. Vaccine-responding clonotypes were identified with edgeR using replicate PBMC samples, with FDR below 0.01 and a log2 fold change above 5 up to day 15 being required. CD4 or CD8 identity was assigned to each bulk clonotype according to whether the clonotype was present at higher abundance in the sequenced CD4 repertoire or the sequenced CD8 repertoire. Clones were called with MiXCR by TCRdb after fastp trimmed the public reads at Q25, and only in-frame beta chains were retained. Every CDR3 protein is listed once, alongside the most common genes and DNA of its rows. These V and J calls are TCRdb output, not the study's own analysis. Recorded for this sample are 300,000 to 350,000 distinct CDR3 sequences; roughly 7.5% of them occurred a single time. In total, the top ten clones hold roughly a sixth of the sample.

This specimen was PBMCs, taken 35 to 50 days after the first yellow fever vaccination. In this chain, TRBV12-3 or TRBV12-4 is recombined with TRBJ1-5; a tentative D call is TRBD1 (5 bases match). The sequence was collected from a young man who received the YFV17D yellow fever vaccine. DNA sequence: TGTGCCAGCAGTTCCGGAGTAGGGACTCTTAGTTTT. Its protein reads: CASSSGVGTLSF.